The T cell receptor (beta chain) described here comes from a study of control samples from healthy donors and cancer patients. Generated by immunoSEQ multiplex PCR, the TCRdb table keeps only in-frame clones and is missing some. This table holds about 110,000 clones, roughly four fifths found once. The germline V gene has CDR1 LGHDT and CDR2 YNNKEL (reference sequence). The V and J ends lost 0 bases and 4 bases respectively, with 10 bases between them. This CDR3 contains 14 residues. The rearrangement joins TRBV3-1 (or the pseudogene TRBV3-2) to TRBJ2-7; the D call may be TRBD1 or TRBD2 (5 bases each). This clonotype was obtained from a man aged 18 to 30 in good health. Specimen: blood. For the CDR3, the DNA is TGTGCCAGCAGCCAAGATGAGGGGTATTACGAGCAGTACTTC. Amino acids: CASSQDEGYYEQYF.